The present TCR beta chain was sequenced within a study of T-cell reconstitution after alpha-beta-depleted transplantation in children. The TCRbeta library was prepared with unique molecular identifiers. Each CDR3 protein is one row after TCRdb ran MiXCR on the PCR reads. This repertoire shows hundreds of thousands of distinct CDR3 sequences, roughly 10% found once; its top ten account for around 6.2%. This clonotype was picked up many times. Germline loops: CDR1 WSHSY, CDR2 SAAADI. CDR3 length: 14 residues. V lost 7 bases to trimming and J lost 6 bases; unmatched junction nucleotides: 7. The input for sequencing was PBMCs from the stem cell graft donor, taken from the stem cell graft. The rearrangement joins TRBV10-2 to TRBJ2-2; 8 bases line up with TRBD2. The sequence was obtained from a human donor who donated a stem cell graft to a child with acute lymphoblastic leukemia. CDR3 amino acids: CASIRGGRAGELFF. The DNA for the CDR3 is TGCGCCAGCATTCGCGGGGGGCGGGCCGGGGAGCTGTTTTTT.